This T cell receptor (beta chain) is from a study of CD4 T cells in relation to SARS-CoV-2 and coronaviruses. Study conclusions and caveats: This crossreactivity analysis covered spike protein alone, no other viral proteins.

Germline V lookup: CDR1 MDHEN, CDR2 SYDVKM. The CDR3 is 13 residues long. The V and J ends lost 4 bases and 6 bases respectively, with 13 bases between them. Naive or memory CD4+ cells were cultured 1:1 with T cell-depleted PBMCs plus CEF. Naive and memory CD4+ T cells were cultured with CEF, then survey-sequenced. Using immunoSEQ multiplex PCR, the repertoire was profiled, and TCRdb retains in-frame clones only, with some absent. The sample lists 30,000 to 45,000 clones; 77% were seen once. In its sample, this clone was seen once. Its antigen remains unidentified. The chain recombines TRBV28 with TRBJ2-7; D gene ambiguous. The sequencing sample was made of memory CD4+ T cells from PBMCs, cultured in vitro. The TCR was taken from an adult with COVID-19. CDR3 sequence reads: CASSSSTLGEQYF. The CDR3 region has the DNA TGTGCCAGCAGTTCGTCCACTTTGGGCGAGCAGTACTTC.